A selection of T cell receptor beta chains follows, all from one sample in a study of cytomegalovirus exposure and HLA in healthy donors. Assay: immunoSEQ multiplex PCR; the TCRdb copy retains only in-frame clones and omits some. Among 90,000 to 130,000 clones listed, roughly two thirds were seen once. Sequencing was performed on PBMCs. The receptors were gathered from a woman under 40 in good health and CMV-seronegative. Both conserved end residues are part of each CDR3. A D gene is named only where the DNA matches it firmly. Clone size appears in some rows only: once, few, many, or a class for an expanded clone.

. . TRBJ2-5 14 TRBV13 TGTGCCAGCAGCCCCGAGCGGAGCAAAGAGACCCAGTACTTC CASSPERSKETQYF
few . TRBJ2-1 14 TRBV21-1 TGTGCCAGCACGGTTATCTTTAAACGCGGTGAGCAGTTCTTC CASTVIFKRGEQFF
. . TRBJ2-5 13 TRBV5-4 TGTGCCAGCAGCTTGCCCAGCCAAGAGACCCAGTACTTC CASSLPSQETQYF
. TRBD2 TRBJ2-7 16 TRBV28 TGTGCCAGCAGTCCACCCAGGACTAGCGTCTTCGACGAGCAGTACTTC CASSPPRTSVFDEQYF
. . TRBJ2-3 17 TRBV4-1 TGCGCCAGCAGCCAAGATGCGGCAGGGTGGGGCACAGATACGCAGTATTTT CASSQDAAGWGTDTQYF
once TRBD1 TRBJ2-5 14 TRBV2 TGTGCCAGCAGTGATCGGACAGGGGAGGAGACCCAGTACTTC CASSDRTGEETQYF
. . TRBJ2-5 16 TRBV21-1 TGTGCCAGCAGCATGTCTAGCGGGAGTTACCAAGAGACCCAGTACTTC CASSMSSGSYQETQYF
. . TRBJ2-2 13 TRBV5-6 TGTGCCAGCAGCTTGGTACAGACCGGGGAGCTGTTTTTT CASSLVQTGELFF
. TRBD1 TRBJ1-1 13 TRBV10-3 TGTGCCATCTCGAGGACAGGGGATACTGAAGCTTTCTTT CAISRTGDTEAFF
. TRBD1 TRBJ1-2 14 TRBV6-5 TGTGCCAGCAGTACTATCGAGGGGGCGCAAGGCTACACCTTC CASSTIEGAQGYTF
. TRBD2 TRBJ2-2 17 TRBV5-1 TGCGCCAGCAGCTTGGGGCTAGCGGGAGAGTGGAACGGGGAGCTGTTTTTT CASSLGLAGEWNGELFF
. TRBD1 TRBJ2-1 17 TRBV25-1 TGTGCCAGCAGTGACTACCTTTCTGAGACAGGGGGCAGTGAGCAGTTCTTC CASSDYLSETGGSEQFF
. . TRBJ2-7 13 TRBV11-1 TGTGCCAGCAGCCCCCGAGAGGGTTACGAGCAGTACTTC CASSPREGYEQYF
. . TRBJ1-2 13 TRBV10-2 TGCGCCAGCAGTGATCCCGATGTACTAGGCTACACCTTC CASSDPDVLGYTF
once TRBD2 TRBJ2-5 14 TRBV7-3 TGTGCCAGCAGCTCCCTCGGGGGGGAGGAGACCCAGTACTTC CASSSLGGEETQYF
. . TRBJ1-1 13 TRBV6-5 TGTGCCAGCATCCAGGGTTTTGGCACTGAAGCTTTCTTT CASIQGFGTEAFF
. TRBD2 TRBJ2-3 16 TRBV5-5 TGTGCCAGCAGCTTTTTTTGGACTAGCGGCACAGATACGCAGTATTTT CASSFFWTSGTDTQYF
. . TRBJ1-5 14 TRBV19 TGTGCCAGTACCGACAGAAGTGGCAATCAGCCCCAGCATTTT CASTDRSGNQPQHF
. . TRBJ2-7 12 TRBV28 TGTGCCAGCAGTTTGTTAACCTACGAGCAGTACTTC CASSLLTYEQYF
. TRBD2 TRBJ2-7 17 TRBV28 TGTGCCAGCAGTCCCCGAGTGGGGCGGGAGGGAGACTACGAGCAGTACTTC CASSPRVGREGDYEQYF
. . TRBJ2-3 17 TRBV7-9 TGTGCCAGCAGCTTAGGGACAGAGGGTTTCCGCACAGATACGCAGTATTTT CASSLGTEGFRTDTQYF
. TRBD2 TRBJ2-1 15 TRBV6-6 TGTGCCAGCAGTTATACGGGCGGGAGGCGGGATGAGCAGTTCTTC CASSYTGGRRDEQFF
. . TRBJ1-4 17 TRBV6-1 TGTGCCAGCAGTGACGCGGATGCGACAGCAACTAATGAAAAACTGTTTTTT CASSDADATATNEKLFF
. TRBD1 TRBJ1-2 16 TRBV19 TGTGCCAGTAGTGCCCGGGACAGCGGGTTTCGGTATGGCTACACCTTC CASSARDSGFRYGYTF
once TRBD1 TRBJ1-2 15 TRBV6-4 TGTGCCAGCAGTGACTCAGGAGGGGGCCGACGCGGCTACACCTTC CASSDSGGGRRGYTF
. . TRBJ1-1 13 TRBV7-9 TGTGCCAGCAGCATAGGTATGAACACTGAAGCTTTCTTT CASSIGMNTEAFF
. . TRBJ1-1 14 TRBV5-1 TGCGCCAGCAGCTCCGCAGGGCCGAACACTGAAGCTTTCTTT CASSSAGPNTEAFF
few . TRBJ1-5 15 TRBV28 TGTGCCAGCAGTTTATTAACAGGCGGCAATCAGCCCCAGCATTTT CASSLLTGGNQPQHF
. . TRBJ1-1 14 TRBV4-1 TGCGCCAGCAGCCAAGATAGGTCCCACAGGACAGTCTCATTT CASSQDRSHRTVSF
. TRBD1 TRBJ2-7 16 TRBV10-2 TGCGCCAGCAGTGAGTCCTCAGGGGGCCTAGGCGGTAAGCAGTACTTC CASSESSGGLGGKQYF
. TRBD2 TRBJ2-2 18 TRBV14 TGTGCCAGCAGCCAAGAGATAAGTCTAGCGGGATTGACGGGGGAGCTGTTTTTT CASSQEISLAGLTGELFF
. TRBD1 TRBJ1-4 17 TRBV27 TGTGCCAGCAGTCGGAACCGACTAGGGGGCACTAATGAAAAACTGTTTTTT CASSRNRLGGTNEKLFF
. TRBD2 TRBJ2-5 16 TRBV7-6 TGTGCCAGCAGCCAGGGGTGGCTAGCGGGCGGAGAGACCCAGTACTTC CASSQGWLAGGETQYF
. . TRBJ1-6 16 TRBV27 TGTGCCAGCAGTTGGGGAGTAAGCTCCTATAATTCACCCCTCCACTTT CASSWGVSSYNSPLHF
. TRBD1 TRBJ1-3 15 TRBV7-8 TGTGCCAGCAGCTCCGGGACAGGGTACGGAAACACCATATATTTT CASSSGTGYGNTIYF
few . TRBJ2-5 15 TRBV7-2 TGTGCCAGCAGTCCCGTTGTGGGGGCACAAGAGACCCAGTACTTC CASSPVVGAQETQYF
once TRBD2 TRBJ2-7 15 TRBV27 TGTGCCAGCAGTTCAAGACTAGCGGGAGGGAACGAGCAGTACTTC CASSSRLAGGNEQYF
. . TRBJ2-1 14 TRBV27 TGTGCCAGCAGACCCGGACAGAACTACAATGAGCAGTTCTTC CASRPGQNYNEQFF
. . TRBJ2-7 13 TRBV5-1 TGCGCCAGCAGCTTGGGGCAGGGTGACGAGCAGTACTTC CASSLGQGDEQYF
few TRBD2 TRBJ2-7 15 TRBV27 TGTGCCAGCAGTCCCATAGCGGGAGGGCGATACGAGCAGTACTTC CASSPIAGGRYEQYF
. TRBD2 TRBJ2-1 15 TRBV7-9 TGTGCCAGCAGCTTAGGGACTAGCGGGTTGGATGAGCAGTTCTTC CASSLGTSGLDEQFF
. TRBD2 TRBJ2-3 20 TRBV27 TGTGCCAGCAGTTTGGATGCATTCCCGGGAGGGTCCTCGGCCACAGATACGCAGTATTTT CASSLDAFPGGSSATDTQYF
. . TRBJ1-2 15 TRBV9 TGTGCCAGCAGCCCAGAGGGGGTAGCTAACTATGGCTACACCTTC CASSPEGVANYGYTF
. . TRBJ1-2 15 TRBV5-8 TGTGCCAGCAGCTTGGGGTTGACCGAGGGGGATGGCTACACCTTC CASSLGLTEGDGYTF
. . TRBJ2-7 15 TRBV5-1 TGCGCCAGCAGCTTGGGGGGGACAAAATCCTACGAGCAGTACTTC CASSLGGTKSYEQYF
few . TRBJ2-7 14 TRBV30 TGTGCCTGGAGTAAAAACAGGGACTCCTACGAGCAGTACTTC CAWSKNRDSYEQYF
. . TRBJ1-1 14 TRBV6-5 TGTGCCAGCACGGTTACTCGCATGAACACTGAAGCTTTCTTT CASTVTRMNTEAFF
. . TRBJ1-4 16 TRBV4-1 TGCGCCAGCAGCCAGCCGACTGGTGTAACTAATGAAAAACTGTTTTTT CASSQPTGVTNEKLFF
few TRBD2 TRBJ2-6 17 TRBV10-1 TGCGCCAGCAGATTAGCGGGAGGCAACTCTGGGGCCAACGTCCTGACTTTC CASRLAGGNSGANVLTF
. TRBD1 TRBJ1-2 13 TRBV10-3 TGTGCCATCAGTCAGGACAGGGACTATGGCTACACCTTC CAISQDRDYGYTF
. . TRBJ2-7 12 TRBV6-1 TGTGCCAGCAGGGACAGCCCCGCCGAGCAGTACTTC CASRDSPAEQYF
. . TRBJ2-1 18 TRBV4-3 TGCGCCAGCAGCCAATTTGCGGGGCGTTTATACTCCTACAATGAGCAGTTCTTC CASSQFAGRLYSYNEQFF
. TRBD1 TRBJ1-2 15 TRBV28 TGTGCCAGCAGTTTACTAGCAGGGGGCGCCTATGGCTACACCTTC CASSLLAGGAYGYTF
. . TRBJ1-1 14 TRBV15 TGTGCCACCAGCGGCGGGACTGAGAACACTGAAGCTTTCTTT CATSGGTENTEAFF
. TRBD2 TRBJ2-1 16 TRBV4-3 TGCGCCAGCAGCCAAGACGGGACTAGCGGGAGCATTGAGCAGTTCTTC CASSQDGTSGSIEQFF
. . TRBJ2-7 16 TRBV6-5 TGTGCCAGCAGTTACGCGCCGGGACAAACTTCCTACGAGCAGTACTTC CASSYAPGQTSYEQYF
few . TRBJ1-2 14 TRBV11-2 TGTGCCAGCAGCTTAGAACAGCCTTTGAGTGGCTACACCTTC CASSLEQPLSGYTF